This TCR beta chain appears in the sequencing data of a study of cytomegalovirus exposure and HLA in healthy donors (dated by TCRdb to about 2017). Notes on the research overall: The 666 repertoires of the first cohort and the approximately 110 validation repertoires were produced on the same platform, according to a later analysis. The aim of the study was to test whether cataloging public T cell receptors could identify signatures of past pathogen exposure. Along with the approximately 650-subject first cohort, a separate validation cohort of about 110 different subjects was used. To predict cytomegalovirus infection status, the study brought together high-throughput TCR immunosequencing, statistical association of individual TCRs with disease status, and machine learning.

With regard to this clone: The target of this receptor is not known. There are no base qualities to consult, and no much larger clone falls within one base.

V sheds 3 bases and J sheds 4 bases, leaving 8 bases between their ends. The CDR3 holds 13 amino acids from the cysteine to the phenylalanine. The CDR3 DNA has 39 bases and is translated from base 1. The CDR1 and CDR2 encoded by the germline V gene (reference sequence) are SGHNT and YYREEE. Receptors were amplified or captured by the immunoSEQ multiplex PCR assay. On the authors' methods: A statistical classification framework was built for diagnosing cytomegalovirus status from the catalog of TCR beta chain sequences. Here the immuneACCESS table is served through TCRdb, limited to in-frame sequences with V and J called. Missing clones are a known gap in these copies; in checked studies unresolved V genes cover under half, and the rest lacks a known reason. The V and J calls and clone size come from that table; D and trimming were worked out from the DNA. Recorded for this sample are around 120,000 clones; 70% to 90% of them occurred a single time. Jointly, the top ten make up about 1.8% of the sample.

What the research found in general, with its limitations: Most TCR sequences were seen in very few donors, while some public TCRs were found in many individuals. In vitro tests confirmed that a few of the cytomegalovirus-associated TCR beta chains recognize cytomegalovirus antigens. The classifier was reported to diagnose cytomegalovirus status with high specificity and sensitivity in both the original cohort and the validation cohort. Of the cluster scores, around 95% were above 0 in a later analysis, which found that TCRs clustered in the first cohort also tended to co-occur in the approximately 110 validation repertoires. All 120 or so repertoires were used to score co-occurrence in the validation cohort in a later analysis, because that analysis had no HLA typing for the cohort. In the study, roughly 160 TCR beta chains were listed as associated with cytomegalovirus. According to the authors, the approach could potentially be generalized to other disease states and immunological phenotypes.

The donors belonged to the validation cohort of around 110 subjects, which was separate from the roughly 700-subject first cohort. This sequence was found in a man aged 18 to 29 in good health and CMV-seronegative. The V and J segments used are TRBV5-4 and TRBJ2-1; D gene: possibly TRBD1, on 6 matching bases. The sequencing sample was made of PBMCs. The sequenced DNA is TGTGCCAGCAGCTCGCAGGGGTACAATGAGCAGTTCTTC. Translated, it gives CASSSQGYNEQFF.